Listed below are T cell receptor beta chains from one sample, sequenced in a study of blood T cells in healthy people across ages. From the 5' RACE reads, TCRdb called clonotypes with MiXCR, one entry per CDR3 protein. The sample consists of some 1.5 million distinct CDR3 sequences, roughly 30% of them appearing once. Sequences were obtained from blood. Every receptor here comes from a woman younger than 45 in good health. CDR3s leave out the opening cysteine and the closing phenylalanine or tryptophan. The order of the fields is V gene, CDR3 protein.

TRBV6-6 ASRSSSGRAETQY
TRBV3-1 ASSPSRDYNEQF
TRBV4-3 ASSQDRGRAGYT
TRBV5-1 ASSSPGQGRGSWNEQF
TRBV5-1 ASSDEAGVPYEQY
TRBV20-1 SARSREGFSGELF
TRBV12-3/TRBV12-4 ASSLEGGGPQH
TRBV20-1 SARRDRATYEQY
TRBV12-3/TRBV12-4 ASSHPGGASEEAQY
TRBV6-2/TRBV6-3 ASSKTGTSYEQY
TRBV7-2 ASSGDGGPYEQY
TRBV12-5 ASGLVRPDTQY
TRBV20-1 SARVGTTQY
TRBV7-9 AWRPRAGANVLT
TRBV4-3 ASSQSWGPSGRSPSTDTQY
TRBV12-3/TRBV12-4 ASRPGLARADTQY
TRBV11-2 ASSFPGTEYNEQF
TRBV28 ASSLPPGTTFSETQY
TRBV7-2 ANSYDRVDEQF
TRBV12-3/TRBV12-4 GSSFRDNPYNEQF
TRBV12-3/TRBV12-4 ASSPSRLAGGTDTQY
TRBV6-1 ASSEIYRAGTTNEKLF
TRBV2 TSSEWGADQPQH
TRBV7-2 ASSLGKWGNQPQH
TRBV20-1 SARDHRAAYNEQF
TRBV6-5 ASRRRGSLEAF
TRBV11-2 ASSPRGDTYGYT
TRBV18 ASSRGRWEGYT
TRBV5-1 ASSSSTALASGDTQY
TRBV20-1 SASDYTTDTQY
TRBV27 ASSYGQGSNSPLH
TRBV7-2 ASSPPGGRVEQF
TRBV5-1 ASSTGDTAIQY
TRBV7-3 ASSAGTSGYPDTQY
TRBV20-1 SARVGTGGYNEQF
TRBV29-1 SVETGGTYNEQY
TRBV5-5 ASTEDSPYGPQH
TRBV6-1 ASRPPGREQY
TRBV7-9 ASTSPDEQF
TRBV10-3 AISPRGLGGDTQY
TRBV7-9 ASSSEQGAVGGYT
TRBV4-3 ASSQSGDRGQSDTQY
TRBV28 ATSNYGYT
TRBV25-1 ASSEREYQPQH
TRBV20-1 SASLQGRVNTEAF
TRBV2 ASSDAGISYEQY
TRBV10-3 AISEFAGEYEQY
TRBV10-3 AISEEGAHRDEQY
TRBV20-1 SARPWNSSNEQY
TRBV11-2 ASLGGRTEAF
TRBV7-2 ASSPAEGREAQY
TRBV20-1 SASIPGLITGELF
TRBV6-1 ASSPTRLLDEQLRPFSYEQY